One and the same sample provided the 18 T cell receptor beta chains below, sequenced in a study of shared clonotypes between healthy human individuals (dated by TCRdb to about 2020). Library method: the immunoSEQ multiplex PCR assay. The source is immuneACCESS, and TCRdb retained only in-frame sequences with V and J called. Part of the clones is not carried over; for the studies checked, unresolved V genes explain less than half of this, and the remainder is unexplained. This sample lists 180,000 or so clones; approximately 92% were detected once. The ten largest account for around 0.072% of the sample. Sequenced input: naive CD4+ T cells sorted from blood. In light of the paper, this sample's cell subset or site label describes: CD45RA+ positively selected. The source of these receptors is a woman aged 30 to 39 in good health.

J is TRBJ1-1 and V is TRBV5-1; D gene unclear. From germline, CDR1 is SGHRS and CDR2 YFSETQ. Trimming left V 4 bases short and J 1 base short, with 5 bases between. This CDR3 is built from 12 residues. In DNA, the CDR3 is TGCGCCAGCAGCCCGGGGAACACTGAAGCTTTCTTT. It specifies CASSPGNTEAFF.

V usage is TRBV6-6 and J usage is TRBJ2-7; 7 bases map to TRBD1. This CDR3 contains 13 residues. Looked up from germline, CDR1 is MNHNY and CDR2 is SVGAGI (reference sequence). J gave up 2 bases and V 6 bases, and 4 bases lay outside the gene matches. CDR3 in DNA: TGTGCCAGCAGCCTGACAGGGACCTACGAGCAGTACTTC. Its translation: CASSLTGTYEQYF.

The gene calls are TRBV15 and TRBJ2-7; 9 nucleotides align to TRBD1. Per germline, CDR1 LNHNV and CDR2 YYDKDF (reference sequence). Losses at the gene ends were 3 bases for V and 0 bases for J; bases not matched to a gene: 12. There are 18 residues in the CDR3. The CDR3 DNA follows: TGTGCCACCAGCAGTCCACACTCCGGGACAGGGATCTCCTACGAGCAGTACTTC. Translation: CATSSPHSGTGISYEQYF. Complete variable domain (other parts from reference TRBV15 and TRBJ2-7): DAMVIQNPRYQVTQFGKPVTLSCSQTLNHNVMYWYQQKSSQAPKLLFHYYDKDFNNEADTPDNFQSRRPNTSFCFLDIRSPGLGDTAMYLCATSSPHSGTGISYEQYFGPGTRLTVT.

This clone turned up a few times. The chain couples TRBV4-1 to TRBJ2-7, with 11 bases aligning to TRBD2. Losses at the gene ends were 2 bases for V and 3 bases for J; bases not matched to a gene: 3. Germline CDR1 and CDR2: MGHRA and YSYEKL. This CDR3 is 15 amino acids long. In DNA form, the CDR3 reads TGCGCCAGCAGCCAACCGACTAGCGGGAACTACGAGCAGTACTTC. Its translation is CASSQPTSGNYEQYF.

The chain recombines TRBV10-3 with TRBJ2-6, with D perhaps TRBD1 (5 bases). Trimming left V 4 bases short and J 0 bases short, with 10 bases between. The CDR3 covers 16 residues. Germline V CDR1 and CDR2: ENHRY, SYGVKD. The CDR3 loop is CAISGDSYSGANVLTF. The CDR3 DNA reads TGTGCCATCAGTGGAGACAGCTACTCTGGGGCCAACGTCCTGACTTTC.

The J gene is TRBJ2-7, the V gene TRBV6-5; TRBD1 might be the D (6 bases). The CDR3 runs to 14 residues. Trimming removed 6 bases at V and 2 bases at J, with 14 bases between. Per germline, CDR1 MNHEY and CDR2 SVGAGI. CDR3 region: CASSQTGSAYEQYF. The CDR3 coding sequence is TGTGCCAGCAGCCAAACAGGGAGTGCCTACGAGCAGTACTTC.

The rearrangement links TRBV6-4 to TRBJ2-1, with TRBD2 matching 11 bases. The CDR3 consists of 15 residues. Germline CDR1 is MRHNA and CDR2 is SNTAGT. V dropped 6 bases and J dropped 4; count of bases not matched to a gene: 5. In DNA form, the CDR3 reads TGTGCCAGCAGGGATATAGCGGGAGGGTACAATGAGCAGTTCTTC. Its protein is CASRDIAGGYNEQFF.

V and J are TRBV9 and TRBJ1-3; D remains ambiguous. This CDR3 has 16 amino acids. V lost 3 bases, J lost 0 bases, and 13 bases lay in between. In germline, CDR1 is SGDLS, CDR2 YYNGEE. CDR3 amino acids: CASSANSGVSGNTIYF. The CDR3 DNA is TGTGCCAGCAGCGCCAATTCGGGCGTCTCTGGAAACACCATATATTTT.

The V call is TRBV27, the J call TRBJ2-1; 9 nucleotides align to TRBD2. The CDR3 is made up of 14 amino acids. V dropped 3 bases and J dropped 7; count of bases not matched to a gene: 4. CDR1 MNHEY and CDR2 SMNVEV come from the germline V gene (reference sequence). The CDR3 is CASSLMLAGNEQFF. The CDR3 DNA reads TGTGCCAGCAGTTTGATGCTAGCGGGAAATGAGCAGTTCTTC.

This chain connects TRBV5-4 to TRBJ2-7, with 10 bases lining up with TRBD1. The CDR3 covers 15 residues. J gave up 2 bases and V 3 bases, and 5 bases lay outside the gene matches. Germline-derived CDR1 and CDR2 are SGHNT and YYREEE (reference sequence). This CDR3 is CASSSPGTGAYEQYF. In DNA, the CDR3 is TGTGCCAGCAGCTCGCCCGGGACAGGGGCCTACGAGCAGTACTTC.

V usage is TRBV2 and J usage is TRBJ2-7, with D possibly TRBD2 on 5 matching bases. CDR3 size: 15 residues. V was trimmed by 11 bases and J by 0 bases, leaving 20 bases between them. CDR1 and CDR2 (germline): SNHLY, FYNNEI. As DNA, the CDR3 is TGTGCCTCGAACCCTAGGACGGGGATCTCCTACGAGCAGTACTTC. Translated: CASNPRTGISYEQYF.

V and J are TRBV7-2 and TRBJ2-7; no clear D gene. This CDR3 contains 15 residues. Trimming took off 2 bases at V and 0 bases at J, with 11 bases between the two ends. In germline, CDR1 is SGHTA, CDR2 FQGNSA. The chain's CDR3 is CASSLWFSSSYEQYF. DNA for the CDR3: TGTGCCAGCAGCTTATGGTTCTCCAGCTCCTACGAGCAGTACTTC.

The chain is built from TRBV19 and TRBJ2-1, with a possible D match to TRBD2 (6 bases). V was cut by 0 bases and J by 0 bases, with 9 bases left in between. The CDR3 length is 16 residues. Germline values: CDR1 LNHDA, CDR2 SQIVND (reference sequence). CDR3 bases: TGTGCCAGTAGTATAGAGGTGGACTACTCCTACAATGAGCAGTTCTTC. This gives the protein CASSIEVDYSYNEQFF.

On this clone itself: Additional DNA sequences in this sample encode the identical CDR3. V is TRBV18 and J is TRBJ1-1; no clear D gene. This CDR3 region has 14 residues. The V end was cut by 3 bases, the J end by 2 bases, with 10 bases between. Per germline, CDR1 KGHSH and CDR2 LQKENI. The CDR3 nucleotides are TGTGCCAGCTCACCCCAGGACGCTAACACTGAAGCTTTCTTT. Translation gives CASSPQDANTEAFF.

V and J are TRBV27 and TRBJ2-7; no firm D call. Between the trimmed V and J ends, which lost 6 bases and 3 bases, there was a span of 15 bases. The length of the CDR3 is 14 residues. Germline assignment: CDR1 MNHEY and CDR2 SMNVEV (reference sequence). The DNA of the CDR3 is TGTGCCAGCAGGGTGAGTTTTATCGACTACGAGCAGTACTTC. It translates to CASRVSFIDYEQYF.

This chain links TRBV18 with TRBJ2-7; 7 bases align to TRBD1. The germline CDR1 and CDR2 sequences are KGHSH and LQKENI. V shed 5 bases, J shed 0 bases, and the junction held 7 bases outside the gene matches. The CDR3 is 15 amino acids. The CDR3 region is CASSAIRQGSYEQYF. The CDR3 region has the DNA TGTGCCAGCTCAGCGATTAGACAGGGCTCCTACGAGCAGTACTTC.

The chain employs TRBV5-1 and TRBJ2-5, with 10 positions matching TRBD2. Germline V gene data show CDR1 as SGHRS and CDR2 as YFSETQ. V shed 3 bases and J 1 base; nucleotides not matched to a gene: 9. The CDR3 is 17 residues long. Here the CDR3 reads CASSSRLGLAAQETQYF. The CDR3, as DNA: TGCGCCAGCAGCTCGAGATTAGGACTAGCGGCCCAAGAGACCCAGTACTTC. The full variable domain, rest sourced from reference TRBV5-1 and TRBJ2-5, is KAGVTQTPRYLIKTRGQQVTLSCSPISGHRSVSWYQQTPGQGLQFLFEYFSETQRNKGNFPGRFSGRQFSNSRSEMNVSTLELGDSALYLCASSSRLGLAAQETQYFGPGTRLLVL.

The gene calls are TRBV6-5 and TRBJ2-7, with TRBD2 identical over 7 bases. The CDR3 has 14 residues. Germline trimming cut 6 bases from V and 2 bases from J; bases unmatched to any gene: 7. CDR1 is MNHEY, CDR2 SVGAGI, per germline. This chain's CDR3 is CASRTTSAPYEQYF. The DNA for the CDR3 is TGTGCCAGCAGAACAACTAGCGCTCCCTACGAGCAGTACTTC.